The 11 T cell receptor beta chains presented below share a single source sample, sequenced in a study of shared clonotypes between healthy human individuals. Naive CD8 cells lacked CD45RO, underwent positive selection for CCR7 and left out terminally differentiated effector memory CD45RA+ cells. TCRdb keeps only in-frame clones here, not all; method: immunoSEQ multiplex PCR. The sample includes millions of clones, about 93% of them seen just once. Source material: naive CD8+ T cells from PBMCs. The receptors were gathered from a young man in good health. Some clones in this sample may be carry-over from other donors' samples.

The gene calls are TRBV7-3 and TRBJ2-7; weak D call: TRBD1 (6 bases). Between the trimmed V and J ends, which lost 0 bases and 3 bases, there was a span of 6 bases. Germline CDR1 is SGHTA and CDR2 is FQGTGA. This CDR3 has 13 amino acids. The CDR3 loop is CASSLTGGYEQYF. The CDR3 DNA is TGTGCCAGCAGCTTAACAGGGGGCTACGAGCAGTACTTC.

This chain connects TRBV28 to TRBJ2-7, with 7 bases matching TRBD1. This CDR3 is 17 amino acids long. V shed 7 bases, J shed 6 bases, and the junction held 21 bases outside the gene matches. Germline V gives CDR1 MDHEN, CDR2 SYDVKM. The CDR3 DNA reads as TGTGCCAGCAACGAAGCCCGGACAGGCCCGCTCCGGGGCGAGCAGTACTTC. Translation: CASNEARTGPLRGEQYF.

This clone was seen a single time. V and J are TRBV2 and TRBJ2-7; 7 bases line up with TRBD1. Germline CDR1 is SNHLY and CDR2 is FYNNEI. Trimming took 6 bases from V and 9 from J; bases not matched to a gene: 14. The CDR3 runs to 14 residues. The DNA of the CDR3 is TGTGCCAGCAGAGACCGGGACAGAAAGAGCGGGCAGTACTTC. It codes for CASRDRDRKSGQYF.

The table lists this clone with a count of one. This rearrangement joins TRBV7-9 to TRBJ2-1; 11 bases match TRBD2. Germline V gene data show CDR1 as SEHNR and CDR2 as FQNEAQ (reference sequence). Trimming removed 5 bases from V and 3 bases from J; junction bases left unmatched: 3. CDR3 length: 15 amino acids. The CDR3 coding sequence is TGTGCCAGCAGCGTTACTAGCGGGGGCTACAATGAGCAGTTCTTC. It translates to CASSVTSGGYNEQFF. Using reference TRBV7-9 and TRBJ2-1 for the parts outside the CDR3, the full variable domain is DTGVSQNPRHKITKRGQNVTFRCDPISEHNRLYWYRQTLGQGPEFLTYFQNEAQLEKSRLLSDRFSAERPKGSFSTLEIQRTEQGDSAMYLCASSVTSGGYNEQFFGPGTRLTVL.

The CDR3 DNA reads TGTGCCAGCAGCACCCCCACAGGGTCTGGAAACACCATATATTTT. It codes for CASSTPTGSGNTIYF. The chain carries TRBV7-6 and TRBJ1-3; a possible D gene is TRBD1 (6 bases). CDR1 and CDR2 (germline): SGHVS, FNYEAQ. The V end was cut by 5 bases, the J end by 1 base, with 12 bases between. This CDR3 has 15 residues.

This chain links TRBV7-9 with TRBJ2-3; 9 nucleotides line up with TRBD1. Germline V lookup: CDR1 SEHNR, CDR2 FQNEAQ (reference sequence). This CDR3 spans 16 amino acids. Unmatched junction bases numbered 10, after V lost 4 bases and J lost 5 bases. The CDR3 sequence is CASSSTYRGRGDTQYF. CDR3 in DNA: TGTGCCAGCAGCTCAACCTACAGGGGGCGGGGAGATACGCAGTATTTT. Combining the CDR3 with reference TRBV7-9 and TRBJ2-3 gives the whole variable domain DTGVSQNPRHKITKRGQNVTFRCDPISEHNRLYWYRQTLGQGPEFLTYFQNEAQLEKSRLLSDRFSAERPKGSFSTLEIQRTEQGDSAMYLCASSSTYRGRGDTQYFGPGTRLTVL.

This chain links TRBV5-6 with TRBJ2-1; no definite D call. Germline V gene sequence: CDR1 SGHDT, CDR2 YYEEEE. V was cut by 2 bases and J by 6 bases, with 12 bases left in between. The length of the CDR3 is 14 residues. This CDR3 is CASSLESTGNEQFF. The CDR3 nucleotides read TGTGCCAGCAGCTTAGAAAGCACCGGCAATGAGCAGTTCTTC.

The chain has TRBV27 and TRBJ2-7, with D possibly being TRBD1 (6 bases). This CDR3 is built from 15 residues. Germline CDR1 is MNHEY and CDR2 is SMNVEV (reference sequence). The V and J ends lost 2 bases and 5 bases respectively, with 16 bases between them. The CDR3 here is CASSLRTGFWDEQYF. The CDR3 DNA reads as TGTGCCAGCAGTTTACGTACAGGGTTTTGGGACGAGCAGTACTTC.

This clone was seen only a few times. This specimen includes other DNA sequences encoding the same CDR3. The chain recombines TRBV30 with TRBJ1-5; 11 nucleotides agree with TRBD1. CDR1 and CDR2 (germline): GTSNPN, SVGIG (reference sequence). J gave up 1 base and V 5 bases, and 1 base lay outside the gene matches. The CDR3 length is 14 residues. The CDR3 protein is CAWGTGGSNQPQHF. As DNA, the CDR3 is TGTGCCTGGGGGACAGGGGGAAGCAATCAGCCCCAGCATTTT.

The gene calls are TRBV7-2 and TRBJ2-1; 13 nucleotides agree with TRBD2. Trimming at V came to 5 bases and at J to 9 bases, leaving 7 bases not matched to a gene. This CDR3 has 15 amino acids. Germline CDR1 and CDR2: SGHTA and FQGNSA. CDR3 in amino acids: CASSEGLAGVSEQFF. DNA for the CDR3: TGTGCCAGCAGCGAAGGACTAGCGGGAGTCTCTGAGCAGTTCTTC.

The gene calls are TRBV7-9 and TRBJ1-2; tentative D call: TRBD1 (5 bases). Germline V gene data show CDR1 as SEHNR and CDR2 as FQNEAQ (reference sequence). Trimming took 5 bases from V and 4 from J, leaving 17 bases between them. The CDR3 contains 15 residues. The CDR3 nucleotides are TGTGCCAGCAGCGTTGGCGGGAGGGGAGGCTATGGCTACACCTTC. This codes for CASSVGGRGGYGYTF.